These T cell receptor beta chains were read from a single sample in a study of long-term antiretroviral therapy in people with HIV. Only in-frame clones appear in the TCRdb table, and some are missing; sequencing was by immunoSEQ multiplex PCR. The top ten hold roughly 6.6% of the sample, which has about 36,000 clones, approximately 80% seen once. This sample comprised unsorted PBMCs, obtained 0.6 years after starting antiretroviral therapy. The receptors were gathered from a young man with HIV. Each CDR3 is given with its conserved first and last residue. D genes are given only for firm matches. Size values are once, few and many counts, or a class for expanded clones, and some rows have none.

v_gene	j_gene	d_gene	len	abundance	CDR3aa	CDR3nt
TRBV5-4	TRBJ2-1	TRBD2	16	-	CASSLPRGSRSNEQFF	TGTGCCAGCAGCTTGCCGCGCGGGAGTCGGTCTAATGAGCAGTTCTTC
TRBV28	TRBJ2-2	-	13	-	CASSFMRAGELFF	TGTGCCAGCAGTTTTATGAGAGCCGGGGAGCTGTTTTTT
TRBV5-6	TRBJ2-5	-	14	-	CASSFRPWGETQYF	TGTGCCAGCAGCTTCCGACCCTGGGGTGAGACCCAGTACTTC
TRBV5-6	TRBJ2-1	-	13	-	CASNRAVYNEQFF	TGTGCCAGCAATCGTGCGGTGTACAATGAGCAGTTCTTC
TRBV6-5	TRBJ1-5	-	13	-	CASSLSRNQPQHF	TGTGCCAGCAGTCTATCCCGCAATCAGCCCCAGCATTTT
TRBV7-2	TRBJ2-7	TRBD1	13	-	CASSRDRGYEQYF	TGTGCCAGCAGCCGGGACAGGGGCTACGAGCAGTACTTC
TRBV11-2	TRBJ2-7	-	15	-	CASSLSGAPTYEQYF	TGTGCCAGCAGCTTATCGGGAGCCCCTACCTACGAGCAGTACTTC
TRBV5-1	TRBJ2-1	TRBD1	16	-	CASSSFDRVGGNEQFF	TGCGCCAGCAGCTCTTTCGACAGGGTTGGGGGCAATGAGCAGTTCTTC
TRBV27	TRBJ2-3	-	14	-	CASSFGRNTDTQYF	TGTGCCAGCAGTTTTGGCAGGAACACAGATACGCAGTATTTT
TRBV7-9	TRBJ2-7	-	13	-	CASSLGLFYEQYF	TGTGCCAGCAGCTTGGGGTTATTCTACGAGCAGTACTTC
TRBV7-2	TRBJ2-7	TRBD2	16	-	CASSLVVTSGSYEQYF	TGTGCCAGCAGCTTAGTGGTTACTAGCGGATCCTACGAGCAGTACTTC
TRBV7-6	TRBJ2-5	-	15	once	CASSSLRGSQETQYF	TGTGCCAGCAGCTCGCTCCGAGGGTCCCAAGAGACCCAGTACTTC
TRBV18	TRBJ2-5	TRBD1	14	-	CASSLRTGEETQYF	TGTGCCAGCTCACTACGGACAGGGGAAGAGACCCAGTACTTC
TRBV5-5	TRBJ2-7	TRBD2	14	-	CASSWTSGGREQYF	TGTGCCAGCAGCTGGACTAGCGGGGGACGGGAGCAGTACTTC
TRBV29-1	TRBJ2-1	-	13	once	CSVYSRATMRQFF	TGCAGCGTCTACTCGAGAGCAACAATGAGGCAGTTCTTC
TRBV27	TRBJ2-7	TRBD2	13	medium-sized	CASSSTSAGEQYF	TGTGCCAGCAGTTCAACTAGCGCCGGCGAGCAGTACTTC
TRBV10-2	TRBJ2-3	TRBD2	16	-	CASRILAGDREDTQYF	TGCGCCAGCAGGATACTAGCGGGAGACCGGGAAGATACGCAGTATTTT
TRBV5-1	TRBJ1-2	TRBD1	13	-	CASSLSQGGGYTF	TGCGCCAGCAGCTTGTCACAGGGGGGCGGCTACACCTTC
TRBV5-4	TRBJ1-2	-	15	-	CASSLGGRTNYGYTF	TGTGCCAGCAGCTTGGGAGGCAGGACTAACTATGGCTACACCTTC
TRBV5-1	TRBJ1-1	TRBD1	14	-	CASSLNRGLGEAFF	TGCGCCAGCAGCTTGAACAGGGGGCTGGGTGAAGCTTTCTTT
TRBV27	TRBJ2-7	-	14	-	CASSPGGSSYEQYF	TGTGCCAGCAGCCCGGGTGGGAGCTCCTACGAGCAGTACTTC
TRBV18	TRBJ2-5	TRBD1	15	-	CASSPRTGPQETQYF	TGTGCCAGCTCACCAAGGACAGGGCCCCAAGAGACCCAGTACTTC
TRBV18	TRBJ1-2	-	13	-	CASSPTANYGYTF	TGTGCCAGCTCACCGACAGCCAACTATGGCTACACCTTC
TRBV28	TRBJ2-5	-	11	-	CASSLFETQYF	TGTGCCAGCAGTTTATTTGAGACCCAGTACTTC
TRBV5-1	TRBJ2-3	-	15	-	CASSLAGHITDTQYF	TGCGCCAGCAGCTTGGCGGGACACATCACAGATACGCAGTATTTT
TRBV28	TRBJ2-6	-	19	-	CASSFGEPTGYSGANVLTF	TGTGCCAGCAGTTTCGGAGAGCCGACGGGTTACTCTGGGGCCAACGTCCTGACTTTC
TRBV6-5	TRBJ2-7	-	13	-	CASSPTRTGEQYF	TGTGCCAGCAGCCCGACTAGAACCGGCGAGCAGTACTTC
TRBV7-8	TRBJ2-7	-	16	-	CASSLARFGPAYEQYF	TGTGCCAGCAGCTTAGCTAGATTCGGCCCAGCCTACGAGCAGTACTTC
TRBV9	TRBJ1-1	-	13	-	CASSVSYAGEAFF	TGTGCCAGCAGCGTTTCCTATGCGGGTGAAGCTTTCTTT
TRBV7-2	TRBJ1-3	-	16	-	CASSLHNPGTGNTIYF	TGTGCCAGCAGCTTACATAACCCAGGGACTGGAAACACCATATATTTT
TRBV7-9	TRBJ1-3	TRBD1	19	-	CASSLDYWTGDISGNTIYF	TGTGCCAGCAGCCTAGACTACTGGACAGGGGATATCTCTGGAAACACCATATATTTT
TRBV28	TRBJ2-7	-	12	-	CASSTGRYEQYF	TGTGCCAGCAGCACAGGGCGCTACGAGCAGTACTTC
TRBV29-1	TRBJ2-1	-	14	-	CSVGKLGVFGEQFF	TGCAGCGTTGGAAAACTTGGCGTGTTCGGTGAGCAGTTCTTC
TRBV20-1	TRBJ1-3	-	11	-	CSARARNTIYF	TGCAGTGCTAGGGCCAGAAACACCATATATTTT
TRBV27	TRBJ2-7	-	13	-	CASSPAQRYSGYF	TGTGCCAGCAGCCCAGCCCAAAGGTATTCGGGGTACTTC
TRBV9	TRBJ1-4	-	16	-	CASSVGAGVPNEKLFF	TGTGCCAGCAGCGTAGGGGCAGGGGTTCCTAATGAAAAACTGTTTTTT
TRBV27	TRBJ2-7	-	14	-	CASSMSGSSYEQYF	TGTGCCAGCAGCATGTCTGGGTCCTCCTACGAGCAGTACTTC
TRBV27	TRBJ2-7	-	16	once	CASSGLPGPRLYEQYF	TGTGCCAGCAGCGGGCTCCCCGGGCCCAGACTCTACGAGCAGTACTTC
TRBV25-1	TRBJ2-5	-	14	few	CASSEKAWGETQYF	TGTGCCAGCAGTGAAAAGGCCTGGGGGGAGACCCAGTACTTC
TRBV19	TRBJ2-1	TRBD1	12	-	CASSAQTGWEFF	TGTGCCAGTAGTGCCCAGACAGGGTGGGAGTTCTTC
TRBV7-9	TRBJ2-7	-	14	-	CASRAGDSHYEQYF	TGTGCCAGCAGAGCGGGGGACAGCCACTACGAGCAGTACTTC
TRBV11-1	TRBJ2-6	-	16	-	CASSSPGVSGANVLTF	TGTGCCAGCAGCTCGCCGGGGGTCTCTGGGGCCAACGTCCTGACTTTC
TRBV6-1	TRBJ2-7	-	14	-	CASSLGPQSDEQYF	TGTGCCAGCAGCCTGGGACCCCAAAGCGACGAGCAGTACTTC
TRBV27	TRBJ2-6	TRBD1	18	-	CASSLTGQGVSGANVLTF	TGTGCCAGCAGTTTAACGGGACAGGGGGTCTCTGGGGCCAACGTCCTGACTTTC
TRBV28	TRBJ1-2	-	12	-	CASSRTSYGYTF	TGTGCCAGCAGTCGGACATCGTATGGCTACACCTTC
TRBV27	TRBJ2-2	-	14	-	CASRWATRSGELFF	TGTGCCAGCCGATGGGCAACAAGGAGCGGGGAGCTGTTTTTT
TRBV28	TRBJ2-7	TRBD2	13	-	CASSPGTIYEQYF	TGTGCCAGCAGTCCCGGGACTATCTACGAGCAGTACTTC
TRBV18	TRBJ2-5	-	14	-	CASSPGTHQETQYF	TGTGCCAGCTCACCCGGGACTCACCAAGAGACCCAGTACTTC
TRBV27	TRBJ2-7	-	15	-	CASSLTGYGTYEQYF	TGTGCCAGCAGTTTAACAGGCTACGGTACCTACGAGCAGTACTTC